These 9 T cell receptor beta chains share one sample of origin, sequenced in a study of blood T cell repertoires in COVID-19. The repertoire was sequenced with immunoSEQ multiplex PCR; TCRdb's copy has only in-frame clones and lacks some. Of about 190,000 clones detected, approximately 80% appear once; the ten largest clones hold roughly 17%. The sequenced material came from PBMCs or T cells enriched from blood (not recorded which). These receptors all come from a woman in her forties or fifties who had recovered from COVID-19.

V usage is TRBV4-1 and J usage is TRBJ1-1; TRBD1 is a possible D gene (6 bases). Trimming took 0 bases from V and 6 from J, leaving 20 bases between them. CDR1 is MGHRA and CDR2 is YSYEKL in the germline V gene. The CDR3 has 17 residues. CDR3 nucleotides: TGCGCCAGCAGCCAAGACCGACATGACCGTACAGGGCCTGAAGCTTTCTTT. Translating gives CASSQDRHDRTGPEAFF.

The CDR3 nucleotides read TGCAGCGTCCGGACTAGCGGGAGTATGTCAGATACGCAGTATTTT. It is translated as CSVRTSGSMSDTQYF. The genes are TRBV29-1 and TRBJ2-3; 13 bases are shared with TRBD2. CDR1 and CDR2 (germline): SQVTM, ANQGSEA. The CDR3 runs to 15 residues. With V trimmed by 6 bases and J by 4 bases, 7 bases remained unmatched.

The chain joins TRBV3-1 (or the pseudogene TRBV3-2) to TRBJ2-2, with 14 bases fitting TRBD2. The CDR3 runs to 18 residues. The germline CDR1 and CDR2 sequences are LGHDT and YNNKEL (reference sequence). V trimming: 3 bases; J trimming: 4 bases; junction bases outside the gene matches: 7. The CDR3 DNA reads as TGTGCCAGCAGCCAGAGGACTAGCGGGAGGCGGGGCACCGGGGAGCTGTTTTTT. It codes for CASSQRTSGRRGTGELFF.

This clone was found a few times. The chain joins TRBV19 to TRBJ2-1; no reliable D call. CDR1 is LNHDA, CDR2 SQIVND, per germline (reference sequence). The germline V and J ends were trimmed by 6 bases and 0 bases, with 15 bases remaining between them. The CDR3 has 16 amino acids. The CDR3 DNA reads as TGTGCCAGTAGCGTGGCGGTGCGGAGCTCCTACAATGAGCAGTTCTTC. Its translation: CASSVAVRSSYNEQFF.

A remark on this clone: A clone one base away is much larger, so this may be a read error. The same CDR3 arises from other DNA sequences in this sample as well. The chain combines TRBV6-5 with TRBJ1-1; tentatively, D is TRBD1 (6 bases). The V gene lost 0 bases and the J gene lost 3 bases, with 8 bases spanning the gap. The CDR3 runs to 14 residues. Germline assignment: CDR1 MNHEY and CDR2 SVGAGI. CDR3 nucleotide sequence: TGTGCCAGCAGTTACTCTTCAGGGGACACTGAAGCTTTCTTT. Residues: CASSYSSGDTEAFF.

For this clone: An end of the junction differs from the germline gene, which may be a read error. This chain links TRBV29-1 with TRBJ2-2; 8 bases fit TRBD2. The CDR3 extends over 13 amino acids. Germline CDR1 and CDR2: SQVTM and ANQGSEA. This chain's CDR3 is CSGEAGAGGELFF. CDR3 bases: TGCAGCGGTGAAGCGGGAGCGGGCGGGGAGCTGTTTTTT.

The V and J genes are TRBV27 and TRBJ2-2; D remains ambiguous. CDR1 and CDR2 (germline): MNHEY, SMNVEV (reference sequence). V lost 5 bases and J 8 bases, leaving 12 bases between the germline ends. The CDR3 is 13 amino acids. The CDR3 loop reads CASSTASQGELFF. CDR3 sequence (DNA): TGTGCCAGCAGTACCGCCTCCCAGGGGGAGCTGTTTTTT.

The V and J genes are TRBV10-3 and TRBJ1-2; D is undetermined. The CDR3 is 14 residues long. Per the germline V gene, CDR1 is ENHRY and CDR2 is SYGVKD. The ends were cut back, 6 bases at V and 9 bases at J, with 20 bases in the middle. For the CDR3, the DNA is TGTGCCATCAGCTCGTCGACAACCCAATCTAGCTACACCTTC. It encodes CAISSSTTQSSYTF.

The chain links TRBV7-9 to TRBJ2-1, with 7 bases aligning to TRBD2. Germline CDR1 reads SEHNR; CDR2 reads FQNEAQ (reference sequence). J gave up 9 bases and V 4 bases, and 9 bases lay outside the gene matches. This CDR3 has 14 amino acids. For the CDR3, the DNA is TGTGCCAGCAGCTCTCAGCGGGGACGGGGTGAGCAGTTCTTC. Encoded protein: CASSSQRGRGEQFF.